The 19 T cell receptor beta chains in this list originate from one sample, sequenced in a study of blood T cells in healthy people across ages. A second PCR of 7 to 11 cycles used a sample-barcoded 5' primer and a J-beta primer mix. Each CDR3 protein gets one entry after TCRdb re-called the 5' RACE reads with MiXCR. The sample includes 1.5 million to 2 million distinct CDR3 sequences, under 30% of them seen just once. Sample: blood. Receptors originate from a woman aged 25 to 45 in good health.

This clonotype was seen at least ten times. The J gene is TRBJ2-5, the V gene TRBV20-1; perhaps D is TRBD1 or TRBD2 (6 bases each). Per germline, CDR1 DFQATT and CDR2 SNEGSKA (reference sequence). The length of the CDR3 is 15 residues. Trimming took 0 bases from V and 4 from J, leaving 15 bases between them. Here the CDR3 reads CSARDRSGAGETQYF. The CDR3 nucleotides are TGCAGTGCTAGAGATAGATCGGGGGCAGGAGAGACCCAGTACTTC.

The V gene is TRBV7-6, the J gene TRBJ2-5; 7 bases are shared with TRBD1. The V gene end was trimmed by 1 base and the J gene end by 1 base; junction bases not matched to a gene: 15. The germline gives CDR1 SGHVS, CDR2 FNYEAQ. The CDR3 is 19 residues long. The CDR3 loop reads CASSLVPGGLTGAQETQYF. The CDR3 coding sequence is TGTGCCAGCAGCTTAGTTCCGGGTGGTCTAACAGGGGCCCAAGAGACCCAGTACTTC. Filled out from reference TRBV7-6 and TRBJ2-5, the complete variable domain reads GAGVSQSPRYKVTKRGQDVALRCDPISGHVSLYWYRQALGQGPEFLTYFNYEAQQDKSGLPNDRFSAERPEGSISTLTIQRTEQRDSAMYRCASSLVPGGLTGAQETQYFGPGTRLLVL.

The genes are TRBV20-1 and TRBJ2-1; 12 bases match TRBD2. The J call is doubtful: the DNA matches TRBJ2-7 better. CDR3 length: 18 amino acids. Germline V gene data show CDR1 as DFQATT and CDR2 as SNEGSKA (reference sequence). The CDR3 nucleotides are TGCAGTGCTAGAGGGCCTAGCGGGGGGGATAGCTCCTACAATGAGCAGTACTTC. Translated, it gives CSARGPSGGDSSYNEQYF.

This clonotype came up many times. The chain uses TRBV5-6 and TRBJ2-1; the match to TRBD2 covers 10 bases. Trimming at V came to 0 bases and at J to 4 bases, leaving 4 bases not matched to a gene. Germline CDR1 reads SGHDT; CDR2 reads YYEEEE. The CDR3 is 16 amino acids. Written as DNA, the CDR3 is TGTGCCAGCAGCTTGGATCGGACTAGCGGTTACAATGAGCAGTTCTTC. It yields the protein CASSLDRTSGYNEQFF.

At least ten counts were recorded for this clonotype. V usage is TRBV4-3 and J usage is TRBJ2-5; D not resolved. Germline V lookup: CDR1 LGHNA, CDR2 YSLEER. The CDR3 runs to 13 residues. V lost 0 bases and J 4 bases, leaving 6 bases between the germline ends. The CDR3 DNA follows: TGCGCCAGCAGCCAAGATTCGCTAGAGACCCAGTACTTC. Its protein is CASSQDSLETQYF.

This clonotype occurred many times. The genes are TRBV7-2 and TRBJ2-1, with 7 positions matching TRBD2. Germline trimming cut 5 bases from V and 5 bases from J; bases unmatched to any gene: 9. Germline V gives CDR1 SGHTA, CDR2 FQGNSA. CDR3 length equals 15 residues. DNA for the CDR3: TGTGCCAGCAGCCCCCTGGGGGGGAACGACAATGAGCAGTTCTTC. Encoded protein: CASSPLGGNDNEQFF.

For this clonotype: This may be a read error: a much more frequent sequence differs by one nucleotide. V usage is TRBV20-1 and J usage is TRBJ2-7; D tentatively fits TRBD1 or TRBD2 (5 bases each). CDR3 length: 13 amino acids. Germline V CDR1 and CDR2: DFQATT, SNEGSKA (reference sequence). The CDR3 DNA sequence: TGCAGTGCGCTCCAGGGAGCCCCCTACGGGCAGTACTTC. It encodes CSALQGAPYGQYF.

The table lists this clonotype with a few counts. A junction boundary mismatches the germline segment, possibly from a read error. This rearrangement joins TRBV7-2 to TRBJ2-5; no clear D. The J call is in doubt because the DNA end fits TRBJ2-7 better. The CDR3 has 11 residues. From germline, CDR1 is SGHTA and CDR2 FQGNSA. CDR3 DNA: TGTGCCGGCAGCCAGCCGGACGAGCAGTACTTC. Translated, it gives CAGSQPDEQYF.

This CDR3 is CASSPQTSGDEQYF. The CDR3 region has the DNA TGTGCCAGCAGCCCCCAGACTAGTGGGGACGAGCAGTACTTC. V gene TRBV14 combines with J gene TRBJ2-7; perhaps TRBD2 as D (6 bases). CDR1 is SGHDN and CDR2 is FVKESK in the germline V gene. Deletions cut 4 bases from V and 5 bases from J, with 15 bases between. The CDR3 is 14 residues long.

This clonotype showed up just a few times. The chain couples TRBV10-1 to TRBJ2-1; 7 bases fit TRBD2. CDR3 size: 15 residues. V lost 0 bases, J lost 10 bases, and 9 bases stayed unmatched. From germline, CDR1 is WNHNN and CDR2 SYGVQD (reference sequence). CDR3 coding DNA: TGCGCCAGCAGTGAGTCGCGGGGGAGTCCGGGGGAGCAGTTCTTC. Amino acid sequence: CASSESRGSPGEQFF.

This chain joins TRBV19 and TRBJ1-1; D unclear. This CDR3 is built from 12 residues. Germline-derived CDR1 and CDR2 are LNHDA and SQIVND (reference sequence). V was clipped by 8 bases and J by 6 bases, with 13 bases between them. As DNA, the CDR3 is TGTGCCAGTTATCCCGGAGGGTCTGAAGCTTTCTTT. It yields the protein CASYPGGSEAFF.

This clonotype was observed a handful of times. This chain links TRBV7-2 with TRBJ1-6; D is perhaps TRBD1 (5 bases). Trimming shortened V by 11 bases and J by 8 bases, and 13 bases separated the two germline ends. There are 12 residues in the CDR3. Germline V gives CDR1 SGHTA, CDR2 FQGNSA. The CDR3, as DNA: TGTGCCGGAGGCGGGGGGGATTCACCCCTCCACTTT. Translated: CAGGGGDSPLHF. Complete variable domain (other parts from reference TRBV7-2 and TRBJ1-6): GAGVSQSPSNKVTEKGKDVELRCDPISGHTALYWYRQSLGQGLEFLIYFQGNSAPDKSGLPSDRFSAERTGGSVSTLTIQRTQQEDSAVYLCAGGGGDSPLHFGNGTRLTVT.

The chain's CDR3 is CASSPSREPNQPQHF. CDR3 in DNA: TGTGCCAGCAGTCCGTCCAGGGAACCCAATCAGCCCCAGCATTTT. The chain employs TRBV12-3 or TRBV12-4 and TRBJ1-5; a weak D match, TRBD1 (5 bases). The CDR3 consists of 15 residues. V shed 5 bases and J shed 3 bases, with 14 bases lying between them.

The chain links TRBV5-1 to TRBJ2-1, with 12 bases identical to TRBD2. V was pared by 1 base and J by 9 bases, with 8 bases of the junction left unmatched. Germline V gene data show CDR1 as SGHRS and CDR2 as YFSETQ. The CDR3 covers 16 residues. DNA for the CDR3: TGCGCCAGCAGCTTGTCTCTAGCGGGGGGGCCTGGTGAGCAGTTCTTC. Its translation is CASSLSLAGGPGEQFF.

The J gene is TRBJ2-6, the V gene TRBV9, with 9 bases fitting TRBD1. With V trimmed by 3 bases and J by 2 bases, 3 bases remained unmatched. Looked up from germline, CDR1 is SGDLS and CDR2 is YYNGEE. The CDR3 runs to 16 residues. The CDR3 DNA follows: TGTGCCAGCAGCGGGGGACAGGGCCCTGGGGCCAACGTCCTGACTTTC. As protein: CASSGGQGPGANVLTF.

This clonotype was picked up many times. V and J are TRBV6-5 and TRBJ2-5; tentatively, D is TRBD1 or TRBD2 (5 bases each). The CDR3 runs to 15 residues. From germline, CDR1 is MNHEY and CDR2 SVGAGI. Trimming removed 6 bases at V and 3 bases at J, with 17 bases between. The CDR3 bases are TGTGCCAGCAGATCACCTTACCAGGGAGAAGAGACCCAGTACTTC. This translates into CASRSPYQGEETQYF.

V usage is TRBV9 and J usage is TRBJ1-4, with D possibly matching TRBD1 (5 bases). Germline V gene lookup returns CDR1 SGDLS and CDR2 YYNGEE. The CDR3 has 15 residues. Trimming removed 4 bases at V and 2 bases at J, with 12 bases between. CDR3 region: CASSSMWGTNEKLFF. The CDR3 DNA sequence: TGTGCCAGCAGCAGCATGTGGGGGACTAATGAAAAACTGTTTTTT. Based on the CDR3 plus reference TRBV9 and TRBJ1-4, the full variable domain is DSGVTQTPKHLITATGQRVTLRCSPRSGDLSVYWYQQSLDQGLQFLIQYYNGEERAKGNILERFSAQQFPDLHSELNLSSLELGDSALYFCASSSMWGTNEKLFFGSGTQLSVL.

This clonotype was counted between two and nine times. The rearrangement joins TRBV20-1 to TRBJ2-3, with 9 bases aligning to TRBD2. V was pared by 1 base and J by 6 bases, with 8 bases of the junction left unmatched. This CDR3 is 15 amino acids long. Germline-derived CDR1 and CDR2 are DFQATT and SNEGSKA (reference sequence). CDR3 amino acids: CSARVLAGLADTQYF. The CDR3 DNA follows: TGCAGTGCTAGAGTCCTAGCGGGATTAGCCGATACGCAGTATTTT.

This clonotype was observed many times. This chain uses TRBV24-1 with TRBJ2-5; TRBD2 aligns across 7 bases. The length of the CDR3 is 12 residues. CDR1 KGHDR and CDR2 SFDVKD come from the germline V gene. The ends lost 4 bases at V and 5 bases at J; junction bases unmatched: 0. This CDR3 is CATSDGRETQYF. The CDR3 coding sequence is TGTGCCACCAGTGACGGGAGGGAGACCCAGTACTTC.